These 5 T cell receptor beta chains originate from one sample sequenced in a study of T cell repertoires in ileal Crohn's disease. This sample's time point: neoterminal ileum biopsy at postoperative endoscopy, about 6 months after surgery. Method: immunoSEQ multiplex PCR; TCRdb's copy keeps in-frame clones and lacks some. The repertoire holds under 15,000 clones, approximately 78% seen once, with about 11% in the top ten. Sequenced sample: ileal tissue. Receptor source: an adult with Crohn's disease.

This chain links TRBV19 with TRBJ1-1, with TRBD1 identical over 7 bases. This CDR3 is 15 amino acids long. CDR1 is LNHDA and CDR2 is SQIVND in the germline V gene (reference sequence). After removal of 7 bases from V and 6 bases from J, the junction contained 14 bases not matched to a gene. The CDR3 nucleotides read TGTGCCAGTACCGTACAGGGGCGAGCGGGCGCTGAAGCTTTCTTT. It codes for CASTVQGRAGAEAFF. Drawing the rest from reference TRBV19 and TRBJ1-1, the complete variable domain is DGGITQSPKYLFRKEGQNVTLSCEQNLNHDAMYWYRQDPGQGLRLIYYSQIVNDFQKGDIAEGYSVSREKKESFPLTVTSAQKNPTAFYLCASTVQGRAGAEAFFGQGTRLTVV.

The chain carries TRBV7-3 and TRBJ2-1; 8 nucleotides line up with TRBD1. Germline V lookup: CDR1 SGHTA, CDR2 FQGTGA. The CDR3 has 13 amino acids. After removal of 5 bases from V and 8 bases from J, the junction contained 5 bases not matched to a gene. The CDR3: CASSPQTGDEQFF. CDR3 nucleotides: TGTGCCAGCAGCCCCCAGACAGGGGATGAGCAGTTCTTC. The variable domain in full, completed from reference TRBV7-3 and TRBJ2-1, reads GAGVSQTPSNKVTEKGKYVELRCDPISGHTALYWYRQSLGQGPEFLIYFQGTGAADDSGLPNDRFFAVRPEGSVSTLKIQRTERGDSAVYLCASSPQTGDEQFFGPGTRLTVL.

The rearrangement uses TRBV29-1 and TRBJ2-7; D perhaps matches TRBD1 (6 bases). The CDR3 is 12 residues long. Between the trimmed V and J ends, which lost 6 bases and 0 bases, there was a span of 9 bases. In germline, CDR1 is SQVTM, CDR2 ANQGSEA. CDR3 in amino acids: CSVGHFSYEQYF. CDR3 DNA sequence: TGCAGCGTGGGACATTTCTCCTACGAGCAGTACTTC.

V gene TRBV11-2 combines with J gene TRBJ1-4; TRBD1 aligns across 11 bases. The CDR3 covers 18 residues. Germline V gives CDR1 SGHAT, CDR2 FQNNGV. V shed 3 bases and J 8 bases; nucleotides not matched to a gene: 14. In DNA form, the CDR3 reads TGTGCCAGCAGCTTGGGCTTGGCTGGACAGGGGGCTGGGGAAAAACTGTTTTTT. Amino acids: CASSLGLAGQGAGEKLFF.

This clone came up a few times. The V and J genes are TRBV19 and TRBJ2-1, with D possibly matching TRBD2 (6 bases). CDR1 is LNHDA, CDR2 SQIVND, per germline (reference sequence). Trimming pared 5 bases from V and 4 bases from J, leaving 18 bases between. The CDR3 sequence is 16 residues long. CDR3 residues: CASSSLIAGKYNEQFF. In nucleotides, the CDR3 is TGTGCCAGTAGTTCCTTGATTGCGGGAAAATACAATGAGCAGTTCTTC.